This T cell receptor (beta chain) was captured in a study of graft-versus-host responses after intestinal transplantation. Germline V gives CDR1 SGHTA, CDR2 FQGNSA. The J segment lost 4 bases and the V segment lost 0 bases, leaving 6 bases of the junction unmatched. This CDR3 is built from 17 residues. TCRdb's table, derived via immunoSEQ multiplex PCR, lists solely in-frame clones and lacks some. The table shows just over 40,000 clones, with 85% to 95% occurring only once. A note on this clone: Its antigen remains unknown.

Sequences were derived from unstimulated CD8+ T cells sorted from spleen or lymph node cells, sampled before transplant. The sequence came from a human donor who was the organ donor for an intestinal transplant. The genes are TRBV7-2 and TRBJ2-1, with 10 bases aligning to TRBD2. CDR3 residues: CASSLARASGGYNEQFF. The CDR3 bases are TGTGCCAGCAGCTTAGCGAGGGCTAGCGGGGGTTACAATGAGCAGTTCTTC.